This TCR beta chain derives from a study of T cell responses to AZD1222 COVID-19 vaccine (dated by TCRdb to the early 2020s). Concerning the study at large: Because spike-specific TCR depth and breadth did not differ between the two schedules, AZD1222 recipients who got a second dose at roughly 4 weeks were pooled with those who got a second dose at roughly 12 weeks. A total of about 230 trial participants underwent TCR sequencing, of whom some 210 received two doses of AZD1222 and 26 received two doses of the MenACWY control vaccine. Trial participants were enrolled by age into 18-55, 56-69 and 70-plus year subgroups, with around 150, 28 and 57 TCR-sequenced participants respectively.

Turning to this clone: The antigen it recognizes is unknown. Nothing much larger sits one base from this clone, and base qualities are not available.

The CDR3 regions of human TCRbeta chains were analyzed by immunosequencing. The study's own analysis went as follows. TCRs in the repertoires were matched against a reference library of SARS-CoV-2-specific TCRs that had been generated with the MIRA antigen-specificity platform. Breadth meant the fraction of unique TCRs that were SARS-CoV-2-associated, whereas depth meant the fraction of total T cells that were SARS-CoV-2-associated. Each spike-specific TCR was assigned to its reactive spike region and to a CD4 or CD8 class using the MIRA data. Log10-transformed breadth and depth values were compared by one-way ANOVA with Sidak's multiple comparisons tests. TCRdb holds this immuneACCESS table with in-frame rearrangements only. Some clones are missing; in checked studies, unresolved V genes explain under half, and the rest has no known cause. Clonal size and the V and J genes are those of that table, whereas D and trimming came from the DNA. Within this sample are around 120,000 clones, with roughly 87% of them counted one time only. 7.5% of the sample is in the top ten clones.

The sample's time point, from its label and the paper: baseline before first vaccination. Vaccinee samples were obtained from the UK trials COV001 and COV002, which included a single-blind randomized controlled phase 2/3 trial of AZD1222 (ChAdOx1 nCoV-19) in healthy adults. For TCRbeta chain sequencing, PBMC samples were collected from trial participants at day 0 and at day 28 after the second dose. The CDR3 goes from the cysteine to the phenylalanine over 14 residues. The retained sequence is limited to the CDR3, 42 bases, with the frame set at the first base. The germline V gene sets CDR1 to SGHTA and CDR2 to FQGTGA. V lost 0 bases and J lost 6 bases; the stretch between them is 11 bases long. Broader findings and caveats from the paper: Conclusions about previously exposed vaccinees are limited because only six or seven AZD1222 recipients were SARS-CoV-2 seropositive at baseline. The whole spike protein was spanned by vaccine-associated CD4 TCRs, and dominant responses were seen in regions 160-218 and 743-854. Because no samples from the day 14 peak response were available, repertoires could be characterized only after the peak T cell response. Participants were mostly white British and included more females than males, and it was suggested by the authors that clonal diversity may have been underestimated. In the small 56-69-year group, the increase in depth fell short of significance, most likely because of low power. After two AZD1222 doses, spike-specific TCR breadth and depth were significantly higher than at day 0 and than in MenACWY recipients. Epitopes outside the regions mutated in the B.1.351 and B.1.1.7 variants were reportedly recognized by nearly half of the unique spike-specific TCRs.

Recombination linked TRBV7-3 to TRBJ1-2, with no reliable assignment of the D segment. This sequence originates from an adult in good health. The sequencing used peripheral blood, collected on day 0 of AZD1222 vaccination. In nucleotides, the sequence is TGTGCCAGCAGCTTAACCTTTCCCGGGGATGGCTACACCTTC. This gives the protein CASSLTFPGDGYTF.